This T cell receptor beta chain was captured in a study of blood T cell repertoires in COVID-19. This clone appeared a single time. Germline trimming cut 4 bases from V and 7 bases from J; bases unmatched to any gene: 13. Germline V gene data show CDR1 as LGHDT and CDR2 as YNNKEL (reference sequence). The CDR3 is made up of 17 amino acids. The protocol was immunoSEQ multiplex PCR, while the TCRdb copy is restricted to in-frame clones and leaves out a portion. The table lists 210,000 or so clones, about 91% of them singletons, with roughly 1.2% in the top ten. This sequence was found in a man younger than 40 with acute or convalescent COVID-19. The sequenced sample was peripheral blood. The V gene is TRBV3-1 (or the pseudogene TRBV3-2), the J gene TRBJ2-2; the match to TRBD1 covers 9 bases. The CDR3 nucleotides read TGTGCCAGCAGCCCCGTCCCGGGACAGGGAAGTTACGGGGAGCTGTTTTTT. This translates into CASSPVPGQGSYGELFF.